This T cell receptor beta chain was observed in a study of shared clonotypes between healthy human individuals. Unsorted PBMC samples were amplified in replicate PCRs containing roughly 300 ng DNA, roughly 30,000 T cell genomes. Unsorted PBMC DNA sequencing spanned ten immunoSEQ deep assay plates. Sequencing was performed with immunoSEQ multiplex PCR; in TCRdb, only in-frame clones are kept and a portion is missing. Found here are hundreds of thousands of clones, more than 75% of them singletons; the top ten hold approximately 13%. Trimming left V 4 bases short and J 2 bases short, with 17 bases between. The CDR3 has 16 amino acids. The V gene's germline CDR1 is SGHRS and CDR2 YFSETQ. Study-level points and caveats: Limited genetic and exposure-history diversity came from having few donors.

Samples left unsorted employed tens of millions of PBMCs for genomic DNA. The sample holds a few counts of this clone. What it recognizes is unknown. Sequencing was performed on PBMCs. The TCR comes from a woman aged 40-49 years in good health. Some clones in this sample may be carry-over from other donors' samples. The chain recombines TRBV5-1 with TRBJ2-3; tentative D call: TRBD2 (7 bases). For the CDR3, the DNA is TGCGCCAGCAGCCGGGGGGCTAGCGACTCCACAGATACGCAGTATTTT. This translates into CASSRGASDSTDTQYF.